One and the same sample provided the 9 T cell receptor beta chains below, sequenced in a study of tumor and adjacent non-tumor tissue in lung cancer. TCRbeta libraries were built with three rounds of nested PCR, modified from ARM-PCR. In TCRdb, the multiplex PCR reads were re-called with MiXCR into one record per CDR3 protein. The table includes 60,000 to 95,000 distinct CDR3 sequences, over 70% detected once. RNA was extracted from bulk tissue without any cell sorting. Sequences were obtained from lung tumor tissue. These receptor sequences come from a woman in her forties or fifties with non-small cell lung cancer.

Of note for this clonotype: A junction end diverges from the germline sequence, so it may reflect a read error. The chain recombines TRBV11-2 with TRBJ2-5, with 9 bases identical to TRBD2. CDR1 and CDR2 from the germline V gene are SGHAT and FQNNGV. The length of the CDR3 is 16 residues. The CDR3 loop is CISSLRTGTSLETHYF. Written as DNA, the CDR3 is TGTATCAGCAGCCTCAGAACCGGGACTAGCCTGGAGACCCACTACTTC.

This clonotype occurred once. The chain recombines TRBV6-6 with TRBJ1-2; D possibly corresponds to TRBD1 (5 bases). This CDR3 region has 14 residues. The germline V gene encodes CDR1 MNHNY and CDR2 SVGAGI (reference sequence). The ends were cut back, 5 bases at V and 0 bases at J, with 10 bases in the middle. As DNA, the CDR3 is TGTGCCAGCAGTCCAGGGCGTGCTAACTATGGCTACACCTTC. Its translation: CASSPGRANYGYTF.

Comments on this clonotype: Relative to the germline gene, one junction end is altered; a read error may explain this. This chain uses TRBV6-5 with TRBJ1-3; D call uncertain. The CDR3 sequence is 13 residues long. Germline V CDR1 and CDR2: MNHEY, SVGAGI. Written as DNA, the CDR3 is TGTGCCAGCATGGGCAACTCTCGAAACACCATATATTTT. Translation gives CASMGNSRNTIYF.

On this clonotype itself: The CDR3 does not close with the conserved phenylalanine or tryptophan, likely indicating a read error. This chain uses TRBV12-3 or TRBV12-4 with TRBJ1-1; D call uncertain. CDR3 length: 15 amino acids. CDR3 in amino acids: CVSSDGPRRNTEAFL. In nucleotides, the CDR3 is TGTGTCAGCAGCGACGGGCCCAGGAGGAACACTGAAGCTTTCTTA.

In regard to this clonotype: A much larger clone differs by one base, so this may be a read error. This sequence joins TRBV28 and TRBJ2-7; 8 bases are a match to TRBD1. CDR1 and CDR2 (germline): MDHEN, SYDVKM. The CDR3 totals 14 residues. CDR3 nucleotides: TGTACCAGCAGTTCCGGACAGGGAGGCTACGAGCAGTACTTC. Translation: CTSSSGQGGYEQYF.

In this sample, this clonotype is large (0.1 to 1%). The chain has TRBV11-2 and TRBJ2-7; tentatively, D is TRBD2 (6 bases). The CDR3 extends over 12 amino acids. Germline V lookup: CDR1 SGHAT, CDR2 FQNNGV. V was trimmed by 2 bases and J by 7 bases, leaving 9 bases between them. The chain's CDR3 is CASSLSSGEQYF. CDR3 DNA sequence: TGTGCCAGCAGCTTAAGCAGCGGGGAGCAGTACTTC.

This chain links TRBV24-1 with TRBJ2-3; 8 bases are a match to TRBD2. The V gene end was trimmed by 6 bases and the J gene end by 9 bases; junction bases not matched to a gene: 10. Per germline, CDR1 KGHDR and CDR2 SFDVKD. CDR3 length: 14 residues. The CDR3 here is CATSPGGGQSTQYF. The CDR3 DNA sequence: TGTGCCACCAGTCCGGGGGGGGGCCAGTCCACGCAGTATTTT.

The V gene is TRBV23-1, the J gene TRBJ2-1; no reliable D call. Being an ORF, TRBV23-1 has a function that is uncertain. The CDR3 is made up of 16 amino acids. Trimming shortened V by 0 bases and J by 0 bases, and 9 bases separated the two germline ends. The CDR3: CASSQSPGSSYNEQFF. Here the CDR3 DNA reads TGCGCCAGCAGTCAATCCCCCGGTAGCTCCTACAATGAGCAGTTCTTC.

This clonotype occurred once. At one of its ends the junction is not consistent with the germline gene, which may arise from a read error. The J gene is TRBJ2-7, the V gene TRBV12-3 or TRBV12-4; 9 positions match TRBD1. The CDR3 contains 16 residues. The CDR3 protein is CASSLRLGTGSHEQYF. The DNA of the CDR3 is TGTGCAAGCAGTTTAAGGCTTGGGACAGGGAGCCACGAGCAGTACTTC.